A single sample is the source of the 9 T cell receptor beta chains below, sequenced in a study of T cell changes during pregnancy in multiple sclerosis. The repertoire was sequenced with immunoSEQ multiplex PCR; TCRdb's copy has only in-frame clones and lacks some. The sample has tens of thousands of clones, around nine tenths seen once. Sequencing used CD4+ T cells from peripheral blood mononuclear cells, obtained before pregnancy. All receptors derive from a female donor with multiple sclerosis, enrolled in a pregnancy study.

The chain has TRBV25-1 and TRBJ1-1, with 7 bases aligning to TRBD1. The V gene end was trimmed by 3 bases and the J gene end by 1 base; junction bases not matched to a gene: 8. Germline values: CDR1 MGHDK, CDR2 SYGVNS. The CDR3 runs 16 residues. The CDR3 DNA is TGTGCCAGCAGTGATAGCTCACAGGGGAAGAACACTGAAGCTTTCTTT. Translated: CASSDSSQGKNTEAFF.

The CDR3 coding sequence is TGCGCCAGCAGCCAAGACTCTAGCTCTGGAAACACCATATATTTT. Amino acid sequence: CASSQDSSSGNTIYF. The rearrangement links TRBV4-3 to TRBJ1-3; D gene ambiguous. Deletions cut 0 bases from V and 0 bases from J, with 6 bases between. The germline gives CDR1 LGHNA, CDR2 YSLEER. The CDR3 is made up of 15 amino acids.

J is TRBJ2-3 and V is TRBV19, with D possibly matching TRBD2 (5 bases). V was trimmed by 1 base and J by 8 bases, leaving 13 bases between them. Germline CDR1 reads LNHDA; CDR2 reads SQIVND (reference sequence). The CDR3 spans 14 residues. The CDR3 sequence is CASSIGRGIPTQYF. CDR3 sequence (DNA): TGTGCCAGTAGTATAGGCCGAGGGATCCCTACGCAGTATTTT. Supplemented by reference TRBV19 and TRBJ2-3, the full variable domain reads DGGITQSPKYLFRKEGQNVTLSCEQNLNHDAMYWYRQDPGQGLRLIYYSQIVNDFQKGDIAEGYSVSREKKESFPLTVTSAQKNPTAFYLCASSIGRGIPTQYFGPGTRLTVL.

This clone occurred once. This chain uses TRBV2 with TRBJ1-1, with 9 bases that match TRBD1. The length of the CDR3 is 15 residues. J was trimmed by 6 bases and V by 4 bases; bases with no gene match: 9. Germline CDR1 SNHLY, CDR2 FYNNEI. This CDR3 reads CASSGTGVVVAEAFF. For the CDR3, the DNA is TGTGCCAGCAGTGGGACAGGGGTAGTTGTTGCTGAAGCTTTCTTT.

CDR3 bases: TGTGCCAGCAGCTTAGGAGGTCAGCCCCAGCATTTT. This gives the protein CASSLGGQPQHF. The chain uses TRBV7-8 and TRBJ1-5; D is uncertain. CDR1 and CDR2 from the germline V gene are SGHVS and FQNEAQ. Trimming stripped 1 base from V and 6 bases from J, with 4 bases between. CDR3 length equals 12 residues. Filled out from reference TRBV7-8 and TRBJ1-5, the complete variable domain reads GAGVSQSPRYKVAKRGQDVALRCDPISGHVSLFWYQQALGQGPEFLTYFQNEAQLDKSGLPSDRFFAERPEGSVSTLKIQRTQQEDSAVYLCASSLGGQPQHFGDGTRLSIL.

The chain is built from TRBV5-6 and TRBJ2-1; possible D gene TRBD2, 6 bases. This CDR3 comprises 15 residues. V dropped 3 bases and J dropped 0 bases, with 10 bases sitting between them. Germline CDR1 reads SGHDT; CDR2 reads YYEEEE. The chain's CDR3 is CASSSRRGSYNEQFF. In DNA form, the CDR3 reads TGTGCCAGCAGCTCCAGGCGGGGCTCCTACAATGAGCAGTTCTTC.

The chain recombines TRBV18 with TRBJ2-1; the D gene is possibly TRBD2 (5 bases). V dropped 2 bases and J dropped 6 bases, with 5 bases sitting between them. Germline V gene data show CDR1 as KGHSH and CDR2 as LQKENI. This CDR3 has 12 residues. The chain's CDR3 is CASSPGGNEQFF. The CDR3 DNA is TGTGCCAGCTCACCAGGAGGCAATGAGCAGTTCTTC.

V gene TRBV10-3 combines with J gene TRBJ1-1; possibly TRBD1 for D (6 bases). The CDR3 is 14 residues long. V gave up 2 bases and J gave up 11 bases, with 18 bases separating them. Germline CDR1 ENHRY, CDR2 SYGVKD. The CDR3 DNA sequence: TGTGCCATCAGTGAGCGAGGTGGGGACAAGCGGGCTTTCTTT. This gives the protein CAISERGGDKRAFF.

The V gene is TRBV9, the J gene TRBJ1-5, with a weak D call TRBD1 (6 bases). The V gene's germline CDR1 is SGDLS and CDR2 YYNGEE. Trimming removed 4 bases from V and 5 bases from J, with 16 bases in between. CDR3 length: 15 amino acids. The CDR3 coding sequence is TGTGCCAGCAGCCCCAAGGGGGACACCTATCAGCCCCAGCATTTT. Protein product: CASSPKGDTYQPQHF.